Shown below are 17 T cell receptor beta chains from a single sample sequenced in a study of response to subunit inactivated influenza vaccine. From the RT-PCR reads, TCRdb called clonotypes with MiXCR, one entry per CDR3 protein. The sample lists under 850,000 distinct CDR3 sequences; 18% were seen once. Material: PBMCs from blood, obtained 5 days after vaccination. The receptors derive from a man aged 45 to 65 who received an inactivated influenza vaccine.

Only a few counts were recorded for this clonotype. The CDR3 DNA sequence: TGTGCCAGCAGCCAAGATGTTGGCGGGGCCAATCAGCCCCAGCATTTT. It yields the protein CASSQDVGGANQPQHF. This sequence joins TRBV4-2 and TRBJ1-5; maybe TRBD1 (5 bases). The CDR3 is made up of 16 amino acids. V was trimmed by 0 bases and J by 3 bases, leaving 12 bases between them. Germline-derived CDR1 and CDR2 are LGHNA and YNFKEQ.

This clonotype was counted between two and nine times. V gene TRBV7-2 combines with J gene TRBJ2-5; D unclear. Germline lookup yields CDR1 SGHTA and CDR2 FQGNSA. The CDR3 runs to 14 residues. V lost 2 bases and J 2 bases, leaving 9 bases between the germline ends. DNA of the CDR3: TGTGCCAGCAGCTTAAGAGCGCCACAAGAGACCCAGTACTTC. The encoded protein is CASSLRAPQETQYF.

This sequence joins TRBV29-1 and TRBJ2-1; D unclear. Germline V gives CDR1 SQVTM, CDR2 ANQGSEA. The CDR3 is 11 amino acids. Trimming shortened V by 4 bases and J by 6 bases, and 7 bases separated the two germline ends. The DNA for the CDR3 is TGCAGCGTTGTTTATTTCAATGAGCAGTTCTTC. This sequence encodes CSVVYFNEQFF.

The chain joins TRBV7-6 to TRBJ2-3; 7 bases agree with TRBD1. Losses at the gene ends were 6 bases for V and 0 bases for J; bases not matched to a gene: 6. This CDR3 region has 15 residues. Germline V gives CDR1 SGHVS, CDR2 FNYEAQ. CDR3 DNA: TGTGCCAGCAGTCGTAGGGGGCATAGCACAGATACGCAGTATTTT. Translating gives CASSRRGHSTDTQYF.

In this sample, this clonotype turned up a few times. Written as DNA, the CDR3 is TGCAGCGTGGACCGCGTCTACAAGACGGGAAATGAGCAGTTCTTC. Its protein product is CSVDRVYKTGNEQFF. V is TRBV29-1 and J is TRBJ2-1; D perhaps matches TRBD2 (5 bases). The CDR3 runs to 15 residues. The germline CDR1 and CDR2 sequences are SQVTM and ANQGSEA. Trimming pared 6 bases from V and 7 bases from J, leaving 22 bases between.

V gene TRBV7-8 combines with J gene TRBJ2-2, with D unclear. Trimming removed 2 bases from V and 5 bases from J, with 18 bases in between. From germline, CDR1 is SGHVS and CDR2 FQNEAQ. This CDR3 spans 17 amino acids. The DNA of the CDR3 is TGTGCCAGCAGCTTATTCAGTTCGGCCGGAGAAACCGGGGAGCTGTTTTTT. Its translation is CASSLFSSAGETGELFF. The full variable domain, with the rest looked up from reference TRBV7-8 and TRBJ2-2, is GAGVSQSPRYKVAKRGQDVALRCDPISGHVSLFWYQQALGQGPEFLTYFQNEAQLDKSGLPSDRFFAERPEGSVSTLKIQRTQQEDSAVYLCASSLFSSAGETGELFFGEGSRLTVL.

This clonotype was picked up many times. The chain combines TRBV12-3 or TRBV12-4 with TRBJ2-1, with 10 bases identical to TRBD1. Trimming cost V 4 bases and J 5 bases; bases outside gene matches: 5. The CDR3 contains 15 residues. DNA for the CDR3: TGTGCCAGCAGTTACGCGGGACAGGGGAACAATGAGCAGTTCTTC. Its protein is CASSYAGQGNNEQFF.

This clonotype is a singleton in its sample. This may come from a read error, since a much larger clone is one base off. The V and J genes are TRBV4-3 and TRBJ2-4; no clear D. The length of the CDR3 is 15 residues. The V gene's germline CDR1 is LGHNA and CDR2 YSLEER. The CDR3 nucleotides read TGCGCCAGCAGCCAAGATGCAATAGCCAAAAACATTCATTACTTC. It translates to CASSQDAIAKNIHYF.

This clonotype was seen a few times. This chain joins TRBV5-4 and TRBJ2-3, with 9 bases aligning to TRBD2. Per the germline V gene, CDR1 is SGHNT and CDR2 is YYREEE (reference sequence). The J segment lost 5 bases and the V segment lost 1 base, leaving 5 bases of the junction unmatched. There are 15 residues in the CDR3. The CDR3 loop reads CASSLTRLAVDTQYF. The CDR3 coding sequence is TGTGCCAGCAGCTTGACGAGACTAGCGGTAGATACGCAGTATTTT. Variable domain in full (rest from reference TRBV5-4 and TRBJ2-3): ETGVTQSPTHLIKTRGQQVTLRCSSQSGHNTVSWYQQALGQGPQFIFQYYREEENGRGNFPPRFSGLQFPNYSSELNVNALELDDSALYLCASSLTRLAVDTQYFGPGTRLTVL.

This clonotype came up a few times. This rearrangement joins TRBV20-1 to TRBJ2-7; a possible D gene is TRBD2 (6 bases). Germline V gene lookup returns CDR1 DFQATT and CDR2 SNEGSKA (reference sequence). Trimming removed 3 bases at V and 2 bases at J, with 11 bases between. The CDR3 spans 13 residues. The chain's CDR3 is CSARFSGAYEQYF. The CDR3, as DNA: TGCAGTGCTAGGTTTAGCGGAGCCTACGAGCAGTACTTC.

A few counts support this clonotype. J is TRBJ2-5 and V is TRBV11-2; D is undetermined. The CDR3 is 12 amino acids. Per the germline V gene, CDR1 is SGHAT and CDR2 is FQNNGV. The V and J ends lost 6 bases and 1 base respectively, with 6 bases between them. The CDR3: CASSRPQETQYF. The CDR3 region has the DNA TGTGCCAGCAGTAGGCCCCAAGAGACCCAGTACTTC. The whole variable domain, filled in from reference TRBV11-2 and TRBJ2-5, reads EAGVAQSPRYKIIEKRQSVAFWCNPISGHATLYWYQQILGQGPKLLIQFQNNGVVDDSQLPKDRFSAERLKGVDSTLKIQPAKLEDSAVYLCASSRPQETQYFGPGTRLLVL.

This clonotype has a handful of counts. The chain has TRBV9 and TRBJ1-6; D unclear. V shed 0 bases and J shed 9 bases, with 7 bases lying between them. Germline CDR1 is SGDLS and CDR2 is YYNGEE. This CDR3 contains 13 residues. CDR3 nucleotides: TGTGCCAGCAGCGTAGGGGTTCTTTCACCCCTCCACTTT. Its translation is CASSVGVLSPLHF.

This chain joins TRBV5-6 and TRBJ2-1, with 9 bases fitting TRBD2. Germline trimming cut 0 bases from V and 8 bases from J; bases unmatched to any gene: 9. The CDR3 spans 16 residues. Germline loops: CDR1 SGHDT, CDR2 YYEEEE. The CDR3 DNA follows: TGTGCCAGCAGCTTGGTGGGCGGGAGGGCCCTCGATGAGCAGTTCTTC. It is translated as CASSLVGGRALDEQFF.

This clonotype was seen a handful of times. The chain's CDR3 is CASSLRDVAETQYF. In DNA, the CDR3 is TGCGCCAGCAGCTTGCGGGACGTCGCAGAGACCCAGTACTTC. V is TRBV5-1 and J is TRBJ2-5; D possibly uses TRBD1 or TRBD2 (5 bases each). Germline V gene sequence: CDR1 SGHRS, CDR2 YFSETQ. The CDR3 length is 14 residues. Trimming shortened V by 1 base and J by 4 bases, and 11 bases separated the two germline ends. Complete variable domain (other parts from reference TRBV5-1 and TRBJ2-5): KAGVTQTPRYLIKTRGQQVTLSCSPISGHRSVSWYQQTPGQGLQFLFEYFSETQRNKGNFPGRFSGRQFSNSRSEMNVSTLELGDSALYLCASSLRDVAETQYFGPGTRLLVL.

Ten or more counts support this clonotype. The rearrangement links TRBV29-1 to TRBJ2-5, with D tentatively TRBD2 (5 bases). The CDR3 spans 14 residues. Germline CDR1 is SQVTM and CDR2 is ANQGSEA. V was clipped by 4 bases and J by 4 bases, with 16 bases between them. Here the CDR3 DNA reads TGCAGCGTTGTTTTTGTAGACTATCCAGAGACCCAGTACTTC. It encodes CSVVFVDYPETQYF.

This clonotype was detected only a few times. This sequence joins TRBV12-3 or TRBV12-4 and TRBJ1-1; D call uncertain. V shed 2 bases and J shed 1 base, with 11 bases lying between them. The CDR3 runs 15 residues. The CDR3 DNA reads as TGTGCCAGCAGTTTACGGCGGGTTACGAACACTGAAGCTTTCTTT. Protein: CASSLRRVTNTEAFF.

The chain couples TRBV12-3 or TRBV12-4 to TRBJ2-3; 10 bases are a match to TRBD1. The CDR3 is made up of 17 amino acids. J gave up 0 bases and V 6 bases, and 9 bases lay outside the gene matches. This chain's CDR3 is CASSPLGTGVSTDTQYF. The CDR3 bases are TGTGCCAGCAGCCCTCTCGGGACAGGGGTCAGCACAGATACGCAGTATTTT.